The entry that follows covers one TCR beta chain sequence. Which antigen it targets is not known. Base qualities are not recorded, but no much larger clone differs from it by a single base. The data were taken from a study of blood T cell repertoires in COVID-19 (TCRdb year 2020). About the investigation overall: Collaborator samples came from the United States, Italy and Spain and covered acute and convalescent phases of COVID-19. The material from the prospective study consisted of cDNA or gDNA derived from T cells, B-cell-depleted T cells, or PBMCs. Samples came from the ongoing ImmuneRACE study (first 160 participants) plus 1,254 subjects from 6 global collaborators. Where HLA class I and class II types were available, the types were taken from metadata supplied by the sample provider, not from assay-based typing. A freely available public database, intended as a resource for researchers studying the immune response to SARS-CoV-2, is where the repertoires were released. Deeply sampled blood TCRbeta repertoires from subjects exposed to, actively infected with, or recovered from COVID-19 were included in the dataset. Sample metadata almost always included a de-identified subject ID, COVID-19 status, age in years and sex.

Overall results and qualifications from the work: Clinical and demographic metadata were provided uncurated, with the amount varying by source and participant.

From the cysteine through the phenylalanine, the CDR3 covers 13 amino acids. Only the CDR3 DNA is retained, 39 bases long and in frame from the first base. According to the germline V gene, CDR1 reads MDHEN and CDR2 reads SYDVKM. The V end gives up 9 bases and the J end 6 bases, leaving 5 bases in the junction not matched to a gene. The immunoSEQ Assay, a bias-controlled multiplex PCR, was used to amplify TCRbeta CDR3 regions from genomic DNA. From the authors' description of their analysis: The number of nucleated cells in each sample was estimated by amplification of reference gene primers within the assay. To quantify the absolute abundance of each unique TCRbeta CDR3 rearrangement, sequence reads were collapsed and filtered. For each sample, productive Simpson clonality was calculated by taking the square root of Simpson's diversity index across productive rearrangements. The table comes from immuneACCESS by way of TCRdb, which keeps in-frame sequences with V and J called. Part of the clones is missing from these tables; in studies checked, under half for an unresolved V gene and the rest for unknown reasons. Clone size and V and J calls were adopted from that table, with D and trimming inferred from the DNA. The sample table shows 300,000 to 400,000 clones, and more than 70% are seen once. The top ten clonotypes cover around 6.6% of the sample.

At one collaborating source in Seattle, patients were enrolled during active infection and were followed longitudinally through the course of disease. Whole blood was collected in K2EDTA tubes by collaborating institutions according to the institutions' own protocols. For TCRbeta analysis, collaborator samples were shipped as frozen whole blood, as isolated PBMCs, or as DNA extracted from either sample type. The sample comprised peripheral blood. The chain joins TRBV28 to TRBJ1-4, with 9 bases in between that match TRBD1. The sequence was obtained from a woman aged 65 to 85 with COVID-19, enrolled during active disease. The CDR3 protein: CARTGGAYEKLFF. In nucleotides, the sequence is TGTGCCAGAACAGGGGGCGCGTATGAAAAACTGTTTTTT.